This record looks at one T cell receptor beta chain sequence and its context. Its antigen is still unknown. CDR1 and CDR2 (germline): DFQATT, SNEGSKA (reference sequence). The CDR3 is 14 amino acids. V dropped 6 bases and J dropped 7; count of bases not matched to a gene: 11. The entry originates in a study of T-cell memory formation after mild COVID-19. Study details: TCR clusters were mostly donor specific. Study findings and constraints: Mostly located in CM and EM were contracting CD4+ clones, with contracting CD8+ clones located in EMRA. There was no confirmation that second-wave clones peaking on day 37 were SARS-CoV-2 specific.

Constant-segment-primed 5'RACE gave TCR alpha and TCR beta cDNA libraries with sample barcodes and UMIs. TCRdb recomputed calls from the 5' RACE reads with MiXCR, one row per CDR3 protein. The sample carries some 300,000 distinct CDR3 sequences, 20% to 25% recorded once. Sequencing was performed on PBMCs or a T cell subset sorted from them (not recorded which). The TCR was taken from a man aged 18 to 29 who had mild COVID-19 (a few samples of this study predate the infection). Cell type and time point are not known. This chain uses TRBV20-1 with TRBJ1-1, with TRBD1 identical over 10 bases. CDR3 bases: TGCAGTGCAAGAAGACAGGGGGCGCGGGGTGAAGCTTTCTTT. It specifies CSARRQGARGEAFF.